This TCR beta chain stems from a study of PD-1 blockade in mismatch repair-deficient tumors. Study context: Enrolled about 2013-2016, patients had progressing, pretreated mismatch repair-deficient cancers of about a dozen types. Study-level points and caveats: Tumor-resident clones, often absent from pretreatment blood, expanded after pembrolizumab and then contracted.

Mismatch repair deficiency was confirmed in all patients, by PCR or immunohistochemistry. TCR sequencing covered a few patients who responded to pembrolizumab. Measured with immunoSEQ multiplex PCR; TCRdb has only the in-frame clones, and not every one. The sample consists of 15,000 or so clones, 65% to 85% of them appearing once. Turning to this clone: The target antigen is unknown.

This CDR3 is 14 amino acids long. Germline V gene data show CDR1 as MDHEN and CDR2 as SYDVKM. The V end lost 2 bases, the J end lost 2 bases, and 9 bases lay between the germline ends. The gene calls are TRBV28 and TRBJ1-1; the D is unclear. The source material was PBMCs, sampled 4 weeks after starting pembrolizumab. This clonotype was obtained from an adult with mismatch repair-deficient cancer. The CDR3: CASSLIEENTEAFF. CDR3 nucleotides: TGTGCCAGCAGTTTAATTGAGGAAAACACTGAAGCTTTCTTT.